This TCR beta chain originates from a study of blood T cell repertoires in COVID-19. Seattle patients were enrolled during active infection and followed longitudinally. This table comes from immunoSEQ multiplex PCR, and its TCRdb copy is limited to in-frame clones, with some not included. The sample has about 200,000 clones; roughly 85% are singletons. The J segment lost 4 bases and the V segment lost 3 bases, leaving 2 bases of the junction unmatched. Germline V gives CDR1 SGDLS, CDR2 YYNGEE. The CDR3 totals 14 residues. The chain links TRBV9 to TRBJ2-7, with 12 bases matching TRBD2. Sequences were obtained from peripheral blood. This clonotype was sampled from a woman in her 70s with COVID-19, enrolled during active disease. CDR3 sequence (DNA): TGTGCCAGCAGCGAGACTAGCGGGAGTTACGAGCAGTACTTC. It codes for CASSETSGSYEQYF.